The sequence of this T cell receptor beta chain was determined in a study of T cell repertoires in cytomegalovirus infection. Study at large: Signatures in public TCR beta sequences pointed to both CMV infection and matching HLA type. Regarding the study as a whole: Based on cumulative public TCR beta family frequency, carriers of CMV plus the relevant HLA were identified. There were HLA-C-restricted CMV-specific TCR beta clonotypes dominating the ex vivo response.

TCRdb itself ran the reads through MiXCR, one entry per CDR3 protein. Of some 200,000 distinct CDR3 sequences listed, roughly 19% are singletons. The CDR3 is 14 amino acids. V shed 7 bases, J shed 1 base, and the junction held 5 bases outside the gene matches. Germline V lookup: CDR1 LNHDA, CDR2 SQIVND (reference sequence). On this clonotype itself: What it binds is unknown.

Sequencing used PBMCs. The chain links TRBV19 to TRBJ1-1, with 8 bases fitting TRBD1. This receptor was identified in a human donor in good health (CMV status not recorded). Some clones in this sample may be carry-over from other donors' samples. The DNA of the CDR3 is TGTGCCAGTACGGTAGGGACAGGGAACACTGAAGCTTTCTTT. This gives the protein CASTVGTGNTEAFF.